The 27 T cell receptor beta chains in this list originate from one sample, sequenced in a study of T cell repertoires in cytomegalovirus infection. These receptors have no known antigen. TCRdb redid the calling of the reads with MiXCR, one entry per CDR3 protein. This sample yields 640,000 or so distinct CDR3 sequences, of which roughly a third are seen a single time; about 20% belongs to the top ten. The material was cultured PBMCs, obtained from culture after CMV antigen stimulation. These receptors originate from a human donor in good health (CMV status not recorded). Some clones in this sample may be carry-over from other donors' samples.

The genes are TRBV28 and TRBJ1-3; the D gene is possibly TRBD1 (5 bases). Trimming shortened V by 6 bases and J by 2 bases, and 11 bases separated the two germline ends. The germline CDR1 and CDR2 sequences are MDHEN and SYDVKM. This CDR3 spans 14 amino acids. The CDR3 is CASRNQGTGNTIYF. CDR3 DNA: TGTGCCAGCAGAAATCAGGGAACTGGAAACACCATATATTTT.

This clonotype came up a few times. The V gene is TRBV9, the J gene TRBJ2-3; TRBD1 matches 8 bases. CDR1 is SGDLS, CDR2 YYNGEE, per germline. The CDR3 totals 17 residues. V shed 2 bases, J shed 7 bases, and the junction held 15 bases outside the gene matches. CDR3 residues: CASSVGTDRDMFNTQYF. CDR3 in DNA: TGTGCCAGCAGCGTTGGGACGGACAGGGACATGTTCAATACGCAGTATTTT. Full variable domain (rest looked up from reference TRBV9 and TRBJ2-3): DSGVTQTPKHLITATGQRVTLRCSPRSGDLSVYWYQQSLDQGLQFLIQYYNGEERAKGNILERFSAQQFPDLHSELNLSSLELGDSALYFCASSVGTDRDMFNTQYFGPGTRLTVL.

The chain uses TRBV19 and TRBJ2-2; no clear D. The CDR3 covers 14 residues. Trimming removed 2 bases at V and 4 bases at J, with 8 bases between. CDR1 LNHDA and CDR2 SQIVND come from the germline V gene (reference sequence). The CDR3 is CASSIPDSTGELFF. The CDR3 bases are TGTGCCAGTAGTATACCAGATTCCACCGGGGAGCTGTTTTTT.

This chain uses TRBV19 with TRBJ1-6; no definite D call. Germline CDR1 LNHDA, CDR2 SQIVND (reference sequence). Trimming left V 4 bases short and J 7 bases short, with 14 bases between. This CDR3 region has 15 residues. CDR3 amino acids: CASSKRVQRNSPLHF. The CDR3 DNA follows: TGTGCCAGTAGTAAACGGGTCCAAAGAAATTCACCCCTCCACTTT.

This clonotype was detected only a few times. The chain carries TRBV20-1 and TRBJ1-1; 7 bases line up with TRBD1. This CDR3 spans 13 amino acids. V was pared by 6 bases and J by 8 bases, with 12 bases of the junction left unmatched. Germline-derived CDR1 and CDR2 are DFQATT and SNEGSKA (reference sequence). This CDR3 is CSARGGRDSEAFF. For the CDR3, the DNA is TGCAGTGCCCGTGGGGGGAGGGACAGCGAAGCTTTCTTT.

This clonotype occurred many times. The chain recombines TRBV7-8 with TRBJ2-5; the D call may be TRBD1 or TRBD2 (5 bases each). The CDR3 runs to 15 residues. CDR1 and CDR2 from the germline V gene are SGHVS and FQNEAQ. Trimming cost V 4 bases and J 2 bases, with 14 bases left between them. CDR3 DNA sequence: TGTGCCAGCAGCTCCCCCGGGGCGTGGCAAGAGACCCAGTACTTC. Its protein product is CASSSPGAWQETQYF. Looking up the rest from reference TRBV7-8 and TRBJ2-5 gives the full variable domain: GAGVSQSPRYKVAKRGQDVALRCDPISGHVSLFWYQQALGQGPEFLTYFQNEAQLDKSGLPSDRFFAERPEGSVSTLKIQRTQQEDSAVYLCASSSPGAWQETQYFGPGTRLLVL.

This clonotype has ten or more counts. This chain links TRBV7-6 with TRBJ2-7; TRBD1 aligns across 8 bases. The CDR3 sequence is 16 residues long. V shed 3 bases, J shed 2 bases, and the junction held 9 bases outside the gene matches. Germline V gives CDR1 SGHVS, CDR2 FNYEAQ. CDR3 protein: CASSFGQGGEAYEQYF. CDR3 DNA: TGTGCCAGCAGCTTTGGACAGGGAGGTGAGGCCTACGAGCAGTACTTC.

The V gene is TRBV20-1, the J gene TRBJ2-1, with D possibly TRBD1 on 8 matching bases. The V gene lost 1 base and the J gene lost 8 bases, with 18 bases spanning the gap. Germline V lookup: CDR1 DFQATT, CDR2 SNEGSKA (reference sequence). The CDR3 spans 15 residues. The DNA of the CDR3 is TGCAGTGCTAGAGCGGGGGGCAGGGGGCTTGATGAGCAGTTCTTC. Residues: CSARAGGRGLDEQFF.

CDR3 amino acids: CASSLPSAGGYQETQYF. The CDR3 DNA reads TGTGCCAGCAGCTTACCCTCGGCGGGGGGGTACCAAGAGACCCAGTACTTC. The genes are TRBV13 and TRBJ2-5, with 9 bases fitting TRBD2. CDR1 is PRHDT, CDR2 FYEKMQ, per germline (reference sequence). CDR3 size: 17 residues. Trimming at V came to 2 bases and at J to 0 bases, leaving 7 bases not matched to a gene. Drawing the rest from reference TRBV13 and TRBJ2-5, the complete variable domain is AAGVIQSPRHLIKEKRETATLKCYPIPRHDTVYWYQQGPGQDPQFLISFYEKMQSDKGSIPDRFSAQQFSDYHSELNMSSLELGDSALYFCASSLPSAGGYQETQYFGPGTRLLVL.

This clonotype was observed a few times. This chain links TRBV7-2 with TRBJ2-7; D perhaps matches TRBD2 (5 bases). This CDR3 spans 14 amino acids. Germline values: CDR1 SGHTA, CDR2 FQGNSA. V lost 2 bases and J lost 3, with 11 bases in between. The CDR3 loop reads CASSLISGSYEQYF. The DNA for the CDR3 is TGTGCCAGCAGCTTAATAAGCGGCAGCTACGAGCAGTACTTC. Full variable domain (missing parts from reference TRBV7-2 and TRBJ2-7): GAGVSQSPSNKVTEKGKDVELRCDPISGHTALYWYRQSLGQGLEFLIYFQGNSAPDKSGLPSDRFSAERTGGSVSTLTIQRTQQEDSAVYLCASSLISGSYEQYFGPGTRLTVT.

This clonotype came up a few times. The V call is TRBV27, the J call TRBJ2-7; D remains unclear. Germline CDR1 reads MNHEY; CDR2 reads SMNVEV (reference sequence). The CDR3 length is 13 residues. The V end lost 2 bases, the J end lost 4 bases, and 9 bases lay between the germline ends. CDR3 region: CASSLRRDYEQYF. The CDR3 bases are TGTGCCAGCAGTTTACGCCGCGATTACGAGCAGTACTTC.

This clonotype has just a few counts. CDR3 sequence reads: CASRKSGSSYNEQFF. The CDR3, as DNA: TGTGCCAGCAGAAAGAGCGGCAGCTCCTACAATGAGCAGTTCTTC. V is TRBV2 and J is TRBJ2-1, with D perhaps matching TRBD2 (5 bases). V was shortened by 6 bases and J by 0 bases, with 12 bases between the two germline ends. The germline gives CDR1 SNHLY, CDR2 FYNNEI. This CDR3 has 15 amino acids.

A few counts support this clonotype. The chain links TRBV24-1 to TRBJ2-2; perhaps D is TRBD1 or TRBD2 (5 bases each). The germline gives CDR1 KGHDR, CDR2 SFDVKD. V gave up 5 bases and J gave up 7 bases, with 10 bases separating them. The CDR3 is 13 residues long. In DNA, the CDR3 is TGTGCCACCAGTGGGGGGAGCGGCGGGGAGCTGTTTTTT. Residues: CATSGGSGGELFF.

This clonotype was found a few times. The V call is TRBV6-1, the J call TRBJ2-5, with no clear D. This CDR3 region has 12 residues. Trimming cost V 2 bases and J 2 bases, with 3 bases left between them. The germline CDR1 and CDR2 sequences are MNHNS and SASEGT. CDR3 protein: CASSESQETQYF. CDR3 nucleotide sequence: TGTGCCAGCAGTGAATCGCAAGAGACCCAGTACTTC.

This chain links TRBV6-2 or TRBV6-3 with TRBJ2-7; D ambiguous. Germline-derived CDR1 and CDR2 are MNHEY and SVGEGT. This CDR3 is built from 15 residues. V lost 5 bases and J lost 2, with 16 bases in between. CDR3 protein: CASSEPGLGAYEQYF. In DNA, the CDR3 is TGTGCCAGCAGTGAACCTGGATTAGGAGCCTACGAGCAGTACTTC.

The V call is TRBV18, the J call TRBJ1-1; 7 bases agree with TRBD1. CDR1 and CDR2 (germline): KGHSH, LQKENI. V shed 3 bases, J shed 4 bases, and the junction held 5 bases outside the gene matches. The CDR3 length is 14 residues. The CDR3 DNA is TGTGCCAGCTCACCCGCACGGGACAGCACTGAAGCTTTCTTT. It yields the protein CASSPARDSTEAFF. Complete variable domain (other parts from reference TRBV18 and TRBJ1-1): NAGVMQNPRHLVRRRGQEARLRCSPMKGHSHVYWYRQLPEEGLKFMVYLQKENIIDESGMPKERFSAEFPKEGPSILRIQQVVRGDSAAYFCASSPARDSTEAFFGQGTRLTVV.

The rearrangement joins TRBV7-6 to TRBJ2-2, with TRBD2 matching over 11 bases. Germline CDR1 reads SGHVS; CDR2 reads FNYEAQ. This CDR3 spans 18 amino acids. V was clipped by 0 bases and J by 1 base; unmatched bases: 4. CDR3 in amino acids: CASSLAATSGGNTGELFF. In nucleotides, the CDR3 is TGTGCCAGCAGCTTAGCGGCAACTAGCGGGGGGAACACCGGGGAGCTGTTTTTT.

This clonotype was observed many times. This sequence joins TRBV7-2 and TRBJ2-5; 7 bases match TRBD1. The germline V gene encodes CDR1 SGHTA and CDR2 FQGNSA. V shed 5 bases and J 2 bases; nucleotides not matched to a gene: 11. There are 16 residues in the CDR3. In nucleotides, the CDR3 is TGTGCCAGCAGCGGGTTTTGGGACAGAACGCAAGAGACCCAGTACTTC. This gives the protein CASSGFWDRTQETQYF. The whole variable domain, remainder taken from reference TRBV7-2 and TRBJ2-5, is GAGVSQSPSNKVTEKGKDVELRCDPISGHTALYWYRQSLGQGLEFLIYFQGNSAPDKSGLPSDRFSAERTGGSVSTLTIQRTQQEDSAVYLCASSGFWDRTQETQYFGPGTRLLVL.

This clonotype was detected a few times. V and J are TRBV6-1 and TRBJ2-7; TRBD1 matches at 8 bases. The V gene end was trimmed by 5 bases and the J gene end by 2 bases; junction bases not matched to a gene: 5. The CDR3 length is 14 residues. Germline V lookup: CDR1 MNHNS, CDR2 SASEGT. The CDR3 loop is CASSRTGLTYEQYF. As DNA, the CDR3 is TGTGCCAGCAGTCGGACAGGGCTTACCTACGAGCAGTACTTC.

The chain couples TRBV18 to TRBJ2-1; D gene ambiguous. CDR1 is KGHSH, CDR2 LQKENI, per germline. The CDR3 length is 14 residues. V was trimmed by 2 bases and J by 7 bases, leaving 12 bases between them. The CDR3 sequence is CASSPGIGSNEQFF. In nucleotides, the CDR3 is TGTGCCAGCTCACCAGGGATAGGGTCGAATGAGCAGTTCTTC.

This clonotype was observed a few times. The rearrangement uses TRBV24-1 and TRBJ2-1; D is ambiguous. This CDR3 spans 15 amino acids. V was trimmed by 3 bases and J by 2 bases, leaving 10 bases between them. The germline V gene has CDR1 KGHDR and CDR2 SFDVKD. The CDR3 region is CATSDPSGPYNEQFF. CDR3 nucleotide sequence: TGTGCCACCAGTGATCCCTCCGGCCCCTACAATGAGCAGTTCTTC.

This clonotype has only a few counts. This chain connects TRBV12-3 or TRBV12-4 to TRBJ1-5, with 9 bases fitting TRBD1. The CDR3 is made up of 15 amino acids. J gave up 6 bases and V 7 bases, and 10 bases lay outside the gene matches. The CDR3 region has the DNA TGTGCCAGCACTGAAGGACAGGGGTGGGGTCAGCCCCAGCATTTT. It yields the protein CASTEGQGWGQPQHF.

This chain joins TRBV28 and TRBJ1-3; D may be TRBD1 (5 bases). The germline CDR1 and CDR2 sequences are MDHEN and SYDVKM. V was shortened by 5 bases and J by 4 bases, with 18 bases between the two germline ends. This CDR3 comprises 16 residues. The DNA of the CDR3 is TGTGCCAGCAGTCCCCGGGGGGGAGTTAGAGGAAACACCATATATTTT. Translation gives CASSPRGGVRGNTIYF.

This clonotype appeared a few times. The rearrangement joins TRBV7-9 to TRBJ2-2, with TRBD1 as a possible D gene (5 bases). V gave up 3 bases and J gave up 4 bases, with 12 bases separating them. The CDR3 contains 15 residues. Germline V lookup: CDR1 SEHNR, CDR2 FQNEAQ (reference sequence). The DNA of the CDR3 is TGTGCCAGCAGCTTTCGATTGGGGCCCACCGGGGAGCTGTTTTTT. It yields the protein CASSFRLGPTGELFF.

The chain joins TRBV27 to TRBJ1-1, with no clear D. The ends were cut back, 2 bases at V and 3 bases at J, with 10 bases in the middle. The CDR3 has 14 amino acids. Germline CDR1 MNHEY, CDR2 SMNVEV (reference sequence). The CDR3 is CASSLRSWDTEAFF. Here the CDR3 DNA reads TGTGCCAGCAGTTTAAGGTCGTGGGACACTGAAGCTTTCTTT.

This clonotype has just a few counts. This chain links TRBV28 with TRBJ2-7, with no clear D. Trimming pared 6 bases from V and 4 bases from J, leaving 10 bases between. The CDR3 consists of 12 residues. From germline, CDR1 is MDHEN and CDR2 SYDVKM. The DNA for the CDR3 is TGTGCCAGCAGATCCGGCACATACGAGCAGTACTTC. This translates into CASRSGTYEQYF.

This clonotype showed up just a few times. The chain is built from TRBV6-5 and TRBJ1-5; 7 nucleotides align to TRBD1. With V trimmed by 1 base and J by 2 bases, 11 bases remained unmatched. CDR1 and CDR2 from the germline V gene are MNHEY and SVGAGI. This CDR3 is 18 amino acids long. The CDR3 protein is CASSYWDSGAQGNQPQHF. The CDR3 nucleotides are TGTGCCAGCAGTTACTGGGACAGTGGGGCTCAGGGCAATCAGCCCCAGCATTTT.